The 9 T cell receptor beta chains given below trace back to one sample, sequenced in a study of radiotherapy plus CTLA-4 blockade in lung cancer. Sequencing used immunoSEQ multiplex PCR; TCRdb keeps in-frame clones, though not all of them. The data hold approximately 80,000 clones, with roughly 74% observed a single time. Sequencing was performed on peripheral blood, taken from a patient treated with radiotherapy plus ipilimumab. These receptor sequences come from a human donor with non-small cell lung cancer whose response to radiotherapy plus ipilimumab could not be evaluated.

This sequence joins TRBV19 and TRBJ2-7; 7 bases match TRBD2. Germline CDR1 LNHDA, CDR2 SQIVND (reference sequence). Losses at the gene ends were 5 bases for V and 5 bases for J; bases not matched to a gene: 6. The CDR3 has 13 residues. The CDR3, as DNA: TGTGCCAGTAGTTTGGGGAGCGGGGACGAGCAGTACTTC. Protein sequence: CASSLGSGDEQYF.

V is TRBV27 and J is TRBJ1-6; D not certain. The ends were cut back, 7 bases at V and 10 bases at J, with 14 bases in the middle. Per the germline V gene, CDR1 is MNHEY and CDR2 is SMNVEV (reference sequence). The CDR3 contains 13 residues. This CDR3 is CASMEGSSSPLHF. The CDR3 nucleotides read TGTGCCAGCATGGAGGGTAGTAGCTCACCCCTCCACTTT.

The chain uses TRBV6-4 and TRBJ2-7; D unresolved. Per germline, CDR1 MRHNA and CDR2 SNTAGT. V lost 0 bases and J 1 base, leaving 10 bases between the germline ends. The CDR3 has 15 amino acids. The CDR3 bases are TGTGCCAGCAGTGACTCGACCGGCGGTTCCTACGAGCAGTACTTC. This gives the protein CASSDSTGGSYEQYF.

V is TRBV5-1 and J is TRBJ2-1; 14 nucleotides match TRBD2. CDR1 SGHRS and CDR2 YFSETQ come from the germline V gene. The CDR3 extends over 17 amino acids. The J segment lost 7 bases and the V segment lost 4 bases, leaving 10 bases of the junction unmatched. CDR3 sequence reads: CASSPTRGTSGSNEQFF. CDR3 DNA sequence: TGCGCCAGCAGCCCGACCCGAGGGACTAGCGGGAGTAATGAGCAGTTCTTC.

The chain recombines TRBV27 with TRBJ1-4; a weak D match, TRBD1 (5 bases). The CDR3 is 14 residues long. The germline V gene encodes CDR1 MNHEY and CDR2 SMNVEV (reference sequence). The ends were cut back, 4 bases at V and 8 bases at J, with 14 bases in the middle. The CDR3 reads CASSSSWGGEKLFF. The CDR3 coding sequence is TGTGCCAGCAGTTCCTCTTGGGGGGGAGAAAAACTGTTTTTT.

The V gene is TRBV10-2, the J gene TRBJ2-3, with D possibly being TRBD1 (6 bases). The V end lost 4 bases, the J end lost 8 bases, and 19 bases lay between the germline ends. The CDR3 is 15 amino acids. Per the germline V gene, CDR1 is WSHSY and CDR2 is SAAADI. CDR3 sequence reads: CASSGINRADVTQYF. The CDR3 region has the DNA TGCGCCAGCAGTGGTATCAACAGGGCGGACGTTACGCAGTATTTT.

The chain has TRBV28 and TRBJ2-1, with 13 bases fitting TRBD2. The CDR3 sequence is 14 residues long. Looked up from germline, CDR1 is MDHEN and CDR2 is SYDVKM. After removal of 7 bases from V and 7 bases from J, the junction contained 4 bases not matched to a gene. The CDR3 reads CASTWGLAGNEQFF. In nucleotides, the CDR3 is TGTGCCAGCACCTGGGGACTAGCGGGGAATGAGCAGTTCTTC.

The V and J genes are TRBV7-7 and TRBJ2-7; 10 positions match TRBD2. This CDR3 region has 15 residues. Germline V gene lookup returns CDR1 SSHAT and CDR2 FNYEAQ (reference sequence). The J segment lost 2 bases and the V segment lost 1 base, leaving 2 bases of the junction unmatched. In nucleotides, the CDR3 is TGTGCCAGCAGCTTAGGGACTAGCGGTACCTACGAGCAGTACTTC. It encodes CASSLGTSGTYEQYF.

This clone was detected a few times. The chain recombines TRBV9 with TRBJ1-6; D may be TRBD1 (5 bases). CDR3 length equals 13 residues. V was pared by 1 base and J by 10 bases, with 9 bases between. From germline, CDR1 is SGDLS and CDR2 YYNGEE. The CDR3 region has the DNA TGTGCCAGCAGCGTAAAGGGGAACTCACCCCTCCACTTT. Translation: CASSVKGNSPLHF.